What follows are 27 T cell receptor beta chains derived from one specimen sequenced in a study of blood T cell repertoires in COVID-19. Assay used: immunoSEQ multiplex PCR; TCRdb lists only in-frame clones, some missing. The sample records almost 500,000 clones, about nine tenths being singletons. The material sequenced was PBMCs or T cells enriched from blood (not recorded which). These receptors were collected from a woman in her sixties or seventies who had recovered from COVID-19.

J is TRBJ1-1 and V is TRBV6-5; D possibly corresponds to TRBD1 (5 bases). Germline V gene data show CDR1 as MNHEY and CDR2 as SVGAGI. V lost 6 bases, J lost 4 bases, and 18 bases lay in between. CDR3 length: 15 residues. The CDR3: CASSVTGGTGTEAFF. The CDR3 coding sequence is TGTGCCAGCAGCGTTACAGGAGGGACCGGCACTGAAGCTTTCTTT.

DNA for the CDR3: TGTGCCAGCAGCTCGGGACACCAGAACACTGAAGCTTTCTTT. The encoded protein is CASSSGHQNTEAFF. The chain links TRBV5-4 to TRBJ1-1, with D tentatively TRBD1 (6 bases). Germline CDR1 is SGHNT and CDR2 is YYREEE (reference sequence). Between the trimmed V and J ends, which lost 3 bases and 1 base, there was a span of 10 bases. There are 14 residues in the CDR3.

The chain recombines TRBV29-1 with TRBJ2-2, with TRBD1 identical over 9 bases. In germline, CDR1 is SQVTM, CDR2 ANQGSEA. This CDR3 region has 13 residues. J lost 7 bases, V lost 4 bases, and 4 bases had no gene match. The CDR3, as DNA: TGCAGCGTTGGACAGGGGGATGTCGGGGAGCTGTTTTTT. As protein: CSVGQGDVGELFF.

The CDR3 reads CATSDPSGTSSADTQYF. The CDR3 DNA reads as TGTGCCACCAGTGATCCTTCCGGGACTAGTTCCGCAGATACGCAGTATTTT. The chain is built from TRBV24-1 and TRBJ2-3, with 8 bases matching TRBD2. The CDR3 is 17 residues long. With V trimmed by 3 bases and J by 4 bases, 11 bases remained unmatched. The germline gives CDR1 KGHDR, CDR2 SFDVKD.

V and J are TRBV6-5 and TRBJ2-2; 11 bases fit TRBD2. CDR3 length: 16 residues. Germline CDR1 is MNHEY and CDR2 is SVGAGI. Losses at the gene ends were 3 bases for V and 8 bases for J; bases not matched to a gene: 8. The CDR3 DNA reads TGTGCCAGCAGTTATCTACTAGCGGGGGCACGAGGGGAGCTGTTTTTT. Its translation: CASSYLLAGARGELFF.

The chain links TRBV5-5 to TRBJ2-5; D gene ambiguous. CDR1 and CDR2 (germline): SGHKS, YYEKEE (reference sequence). CDR3 length: 12 residues. V shed 0 bases and J shed 4 bases, with 4 bases lying between them. The CDR3 reads CASSLVLETQYF. The CDR3 DNA is TGTGCCAGCAGCTTGGTCCTAGAGACCCAGTACTTC.

In DNA, the CDR3 is TGTGCTAGTGGTTTGGTTTGGTTTTTGCAGGGAACCAGCTCTGGAAACACCATATATTTT. This encodes CASGLVWFLQGTSSGNTIYF. The chain links TRBV12-5 to TRBJ1-3; possibly TRBD1 for D (5 bases). The CDR3 is made up of 20 amino acids. Germline V gene sequence: CDR1 LGHNT, CDR2 FRNRAP. Trimming cost V 0 bases and J 0 bases, with 21 bases left between them.

The chain has TRBV18 and TRBJ1-1, with 10 nucleotides matching TRBD1. The CDR3 has 16 amino acids. J gave up 4 bases and V 10 bases, and 15 bases lay outside the gene matches. From germline, CDR1 is KGHSH and CDR2 LQKENI. For the CDR3, the DNA is TGTGCCACCGTCCGGGACAGGGGATTACTGAGCACTGAAGCTTTCTTT. Translating it yields CATVRDRGLLSTEAFF.

This chain connects TRBV7-9 to TRBJ1-1; 7 bases align to TRBD1. The germline gives CDR1 SEHNR, CDR2 FQNEAQ (reference sequence). J lost 0 bases, V lost 5 bases, and 6 bases had no gene match. The CDR3 totals 15 residues. CDR3: CASSPAQGLNTEAFF. For the CDR3, the DNA is TGTGCCAGCAGCCCAGCACAGGGGTTGAACACTGAAGCTTTCTTT.

This clone was picked up one time. The chain uses TRBV7-6 and TRBJ2-7; TRBD2 aligns across 12 bases. Germline values: CDR1 SGHVS, CDR2 FNYEAQ. The trim removed 2 bases at V and 6 bases at J, leaving 8 bases unmatched. The CDR3 spans 16 residues. CDR3 DNA: TGTGCCAGCAGCTTACTAGCGGGGGGGCCCCTTGCCGAGCAGTACTTC. The encoded protein is CASSLLAGGPLAEQYF. Filled out from reference TRBV7-6 and TRBJ2-7, the complete variable domain reads GAGVSQSPRYKVTKRGQDVALRCDPISGHVSLYWYRQALGQGPEFLTYFNYEAQQDKSGLPNDRFSAERPEGSISTLTIQRTEQRDSAMYRCASSLLAGGPLAEQYFGPGTRLTVT.

The chain uses TRBV6-6 and TRBJ1-5; 7 bases map to TRBD1. Germline CDR1 and CDR2: MNHNY and SVGAGI (reference sequence). With V trimmed by 5 bases and J by 4 bases, 8 bases remained unmatched. The CDR3 runs 15 residues. CDR3 amino acids: CASSRTGQLNQPQHF. CDR3 in DNA: TGTGCCAGCAGTCGAACGGGACAGCTGAATCAGCCCCAGCATTTT.

The genes are TRBV3-1 (or the pseudogene TRBV3-2) and TRBJ1-2, with 7 bases aligning to TRBD1. The CDR3 length is 14 residues. The V gene's germline CDR1 is LGHDT and CDR2 YNNKEL (reference sequence). Trimming at V came to 1 base and at J to 5 bases, leaving 4 bases not matched to a gene. The chain's CDR3 is CASSQASDRYGYTF. The CDR3 DNA is TGTGCCAGCAGCCAAGCCTCGGACAGGTATGGCTACACCTTC.

The chain carries TRBV10-3 and TRBJ2-6; 10 bases fit TRBD1. Germline CDR1 is ENHRY and CDR2 is SYGVKD. The CDR3 sequence is 15 residues long. J gave up 3 bases and V 6 bases, and 2 bases lay outside the gene matches. CDR3 sequence: CAISGTGVGANVLTF. The CDR3 nucleotides are TGTGCCATCAGCGGGACAGGGGTTGGGGCCAACGTCCTGACTTTC.

This chain links TRBV6-4 with TRBJ1-5; D might be TRBD1 (6 bases). From germline, CDR1 is MRHNA and CDR2 SNTAGT. Between the trimmed V and J ends, which lost 2 bases and 0 bases, there was a span of 20 bases. The CDR3 contains 19 residues. The CDR3 sequence: CASSDKVQGVGISNQPQHF. CDR3 coding DNA: TGTGCCAGCAGTGACAAAGTACAGGGTGTGGGGATTAGCAATCAGCCCCAGCATTTT.

The chain couples TRBV27 to TRBJ1-6; 7 bases are a match to TRBD1. Germline loops: CDR1 MNHEY, CDR2 SMNVEV (reference sequence). Losses at the gene ends were 6 bases for V and 2 bases for J; bases not matched to a gene: 16. The length of the CDR3 is 19 residues. CDR3 sequence reads: CASSHLTGDLSAYNSPLHF. CDR3 sequence (DNA): TGTGCCAGCAGCCATTTAACAGGGGACCTCTCCGCCTATAATTCACCCCTCCACTTT.

For this clone: Relative to the germline gene, one junction end is altered; a read error may explain this. The chain is built from TRBV10-1 and TRBJ2-1; TRBD2 aligns across 14 bases. The CDR3 has 14 amino acids. In germline, CDR1 is WNHNN, CDR2 SYGVQD (reference sequence). The CDR3 DNA reads TGCGCCAGCAGCCCAGGGACTAGCGGGGGCGGCTACCTCTTC. It translates to CASSPGTSGGGYLF.

The gene calls are TRBV6-5 and TRBJ2-2; 9 nucleotides agree with TRBD1. Germline V gene data show CDR1 as MNHEY and CDR2 as SVGAGI. Trimming removed 4 bases from V and 4 bases from J; junction bases left unmatched: 1. The CDR3 has 14 residues. Written as DNA, the CDR3 is TGTGCCAGCAGTTCGACAGGGGGCACCGGGGAGCTGTTTTTT. This translates into CASSSTGGTGELFF.

The chain couples TRBV2 to TRBJ1-5, with 12 bases matching TRBD1. CDR1 is SNHLY and CDR2 is FYNNEI in the germline V gene. The CDR3 is 15 amino acids. V lost 7 bases to trimming and J lost 2 bases; unmatched junction nucleotides: 3. The CDR3: CASTGTGGGNQPQHF. CDR3 DNA: TGTGCCAGCACCGGGACAGGGGGCGGCAATCAGCCCCAGCATTTT.

This clone appeared a single time. The chain employs TRBV12-5 and TRBJ1-1, with TRBD1 matching 11 bases. The CDR3 is 14 amino acids. V lost 5 bases to trimming and J lost 8 bases; unmatched junction nucleotides: 7. Per germline, CDR1 LGHNT and CDR2 FRNRAP. CDR3 DNA: TGTGCTAGTGGTCGTTCCGGGACAGGGGGAGAAGCTTTCTTT. Amino acid sequence: CASGRSGTGGEAFF.

The V and J genes are TRBV14 and TRBJ2-7, with TRBD2 identical over 9 bases. The CDR3 is 15 residues long. Germline CDR1 reads SGHDN; CDR2 reads FVKESK. Unmatched junction bases numbered 3, after V lost 1 base and J lost 2 bases. The CDR3 region is CASSQGLAGPYEQYF. CDR3 sequence (DNA): TGTGCCAGCAGCCAAGGTCTAGCGGGACCCTACGAGCAGTACTTC.

Worth noting for this clone: The same CDR3 can be traced to other DNA sequences in this sample. The V gene is TRBV5-1, the J gene TRBJ2-2, with 11 bases identical to TRBD1. Germline V gene lookup returns CDR1 SGHRS and CDR2 YFSETQ. The CDR3 covers 15 residues. Trimming removed 3 bases from V and 4 bases from J; junction bases left unmatched: 2. The CDR3 bases are TGCGCCAGCAGCTCGGGACAGGGGGGCACCGGGGAGCTGTTTTTT. Translating it yields CASSSGQGGTGELFF.

The J gene is TRBJ1-3, the V gene TRBV5-1; 8 bases agree with TRBD1. CDR1 is SGHRS, CDR2 YFSETQ, per germline. After removal of 1 base from V and 3 bases from J, the junction contained 6 bases not matched to a gene. CDR3 length equals 16 residues. DNA of the CDR3: TGCGCCAGCAGCTTGAATCCCGGGACAGGTGGAAACACCATATATTTT. Its protein is CASSLNPGTGGNTIYF.

The chain is built from TRBV4-1 and TRBJ2-2; the match to TRBD1 covers 9 bases. The CDR3 runs to 16 residues. The V gene's germline CDR1 is MGHRA and CDR2 YSYEKL. J lost 6 bases, V lost 3 bases, and 8 bases had no gene match. The DNA for the CDR3 is TGCGCCAGCAGCCAGTCCGGGACAGGGTTCCCCGGGGAGCTGTTTTTT. Translated: CASSQSGTGFPGELFF.

This clone showed up just a few times. The chain employs TRBV25-1 and TRBJ2-5, with a tentative D call TRBD2 (7 bases). The CDR3 length is 13 residues. The V and J ends lost 6 bases and 3 bases respectively, with 11 bases between them. CDR1 is MGHDK, CDR2 SYGVNS, per germline. The CDR3 nucleotides are TGTGCCAGCAGGGGGGGGCGCAAAGAGACCCAGTACTTC. It codes for CASRGGRKETQYF.

The genes are TRBV27 and TRBJ1-3, with 8 positions matching TRBD1. The CDR3 loop spans 14 amino acids. The germline V gene encodes CDR1 MNHEY and CDR2 SMNVEV (reference sequence). J was trimmed by 4 bases and V by 8 bases; bases with no gene match: 7. For the CDR3, the DNA is TGTGCCAGCCGATCATGGACAGGGGGAAACACCATATATTTT. Residues: CASRSWTGGNTIYF.

The V gene is TRBV10-3, the J gene TRBJ2-7; 7 positions match TRBD1. Germline assignment: CDR1 ENHRY and CDR2 SYGVKD. This CDR3 is 13 amino acids long. Losses at the gene ends were 3 bases for V and 3 bases for J; bases not matched to a gene: 2. The CDR3 loop reads CAISDGDSYEQYV. The CDR3 region has the DNA TGTGCCATCAGTGACGGGGACAGCTACGAGCAGTACGTC.

V is TRBV5-1 and J is TRBJ2-5, with 9 bases aligning to TRBD1. This CDR3 region has 16 residues. Germline V gene lookup returns CDR1 SGHRS and CDR2 YFSETQ. Trimming cost V 0 bases and J 5 bases; bases outside gene matches: 8. For the CDR3, the DNA is TGCGCCAGCAGCTTGGGTGGGACAGGGAAAGGGGAGACCCAGTACTTC. It yields the protein CASSLGGTGKGETQYF.